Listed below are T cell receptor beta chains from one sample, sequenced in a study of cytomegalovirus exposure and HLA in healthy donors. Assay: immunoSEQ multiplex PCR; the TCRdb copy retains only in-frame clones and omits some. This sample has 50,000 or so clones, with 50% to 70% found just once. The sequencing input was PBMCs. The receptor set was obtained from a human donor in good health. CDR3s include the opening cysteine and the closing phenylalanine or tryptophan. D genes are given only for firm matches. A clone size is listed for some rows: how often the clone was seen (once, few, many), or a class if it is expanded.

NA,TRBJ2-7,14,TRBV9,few,TGTGCCAGCAGCGTAGTAGACAGCCCCTACGAGCAGTACTTC,CASSVVDSPYEQYF
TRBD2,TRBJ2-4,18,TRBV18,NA,TGTGCCAGCTCACCCCTTCGGGTAGCGGGGGCTGCCAAAAACATTCAGTACTTC,CASSPLRVAGAAKNIQYF
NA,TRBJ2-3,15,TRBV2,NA,TGTGCCAGCAGTGAGAAGGGGGGGCGTACAGATACGCAGTATTTT,CASSEKGGRTDTQYF
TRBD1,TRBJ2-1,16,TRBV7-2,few,TGTGCCAGCAGCTTAATACAGGGGAGCCTCTACAATGAGCAGTTCTTC,CASSLIQGSLYNEQFF
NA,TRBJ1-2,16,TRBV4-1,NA,TGCGCCAGCAGCCAAGGGGGCGGGGGCGCAAACTATGGCTACACCTTC,CASSQGGGGANYGYTF
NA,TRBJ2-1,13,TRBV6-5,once,TGTGCCAGCAGTCGAACTATCTCCTATGAGCAGTTCTTC,CASSRTISYEQFF
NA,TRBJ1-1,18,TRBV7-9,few,TGTGCCAGCAGCTTAAGCGGGACTGTCCCTTCCGCGAACACTGAAGCTTTCTTT,CASSLSGTVPSANTEAFF
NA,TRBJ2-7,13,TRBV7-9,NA,TGTTCCAGCAGCTTAGCAGGGGCCTACGAGCAGTACTTC,CSSSLAGAYEQYF
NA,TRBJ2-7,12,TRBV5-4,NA,TGTGCCAGCAGCTTAGCGACGGGCGAGCAGTACTTC,CASSLATGEQYF
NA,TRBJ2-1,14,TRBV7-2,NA,TGTGCCAGTGAGGGCCCAAGCTCCTACAATGAGCAGTTCTTC,CASEGPSSYNEQFF
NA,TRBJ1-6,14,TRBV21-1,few,TGTGCCAGCAGATATGGGGACAGGGGATCACCCCTCCACTTT,CASRYGDRGSPLHF
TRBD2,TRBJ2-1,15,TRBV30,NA,TGTGCCTGGAGTGCCTGGACTAGCGGGGGGGATGAGCAGTTCTTC,CAWSAWTSGGDEQFF
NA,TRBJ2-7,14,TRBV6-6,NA,TGTGCCAGCAGTTCCACAGGGAGCTCCTACGAGCAGTACTTC,CASSSTGSSYEQYF
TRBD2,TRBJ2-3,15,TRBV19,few,TGTGCCAGTAGACGGCCCGGGGGGGCCCGGGATACGCAGTATTTT,CASRRPGGARDTQYF
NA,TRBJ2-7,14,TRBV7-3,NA,TGTGCCAGCAGCCCAAGAGACAGGTCGGACGAGCAGTACTTC,CASSPRDRSDEQYF
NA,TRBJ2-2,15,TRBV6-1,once,TGTGCCAGCAGTGTGCTAGATATAAACACCGGGGAGCTGTTTTTT,CASSVLDINTGELFF
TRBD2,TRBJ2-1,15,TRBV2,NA,TGTGCCAGCAGTGAGGTTGCGGGGGGGCGGAATGAGCAGTTCTTC,CASSEVAGGRNEQFF
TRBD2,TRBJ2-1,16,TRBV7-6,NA,TGTGCCAGCAGCTTGAGACTAGCGGGGGGTCTCGATGAGCAGTTCTTC,CASSLRLAGGLDEQFF
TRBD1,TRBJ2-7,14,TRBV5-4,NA,TGTGCCAGCAGCTACGACAGGGGTAACTACGAGCAGTACTTC,CASSYDRGNYEQYF
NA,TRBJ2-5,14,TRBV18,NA,TGTGCCAGCTCACCACCGCGGGGCGCGGAGACCCAGTACTTC,CASSPPRGAETQYF
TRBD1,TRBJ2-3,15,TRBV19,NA,TGTGCCAGTAGTTCGAGACAGGGGGCAGGGGATACGCAGTATTTT,CASSSRQGAGDTQYF
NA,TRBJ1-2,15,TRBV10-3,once,TGTGCCATCAGCATCCGGGACACCATTAACTATGGCTACACCTTC,CAISIRDTINYGYTF
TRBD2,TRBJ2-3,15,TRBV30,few,TGTGCCTGGAACTCGCTAGCGGGCGGGGCAGATACGCAGTATTTT,CAWNSLAGGADTQYF
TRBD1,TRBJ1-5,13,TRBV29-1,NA,TGCAGCGTAGACAGGGGGCAGGGTCAGCCCCAGCATTTT,CSVDRGQGQPQHF
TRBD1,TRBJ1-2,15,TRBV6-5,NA,TGTGCCAGCAGTTACACGGACAGGCTTTGGGGTGGCTACACCTTC,CASSYTDRLWGGYTF
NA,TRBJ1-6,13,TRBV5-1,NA,TGCGCCAGCAGCGAAATTCAGAATTCACCCCTCCACTTT,CASSEIQNSPLHF
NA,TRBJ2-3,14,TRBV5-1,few,TGCGCCAGCAGCTTGTTCCGGGGCACAGATACGCAGTATTTT,CASSLFRGTDTQYF
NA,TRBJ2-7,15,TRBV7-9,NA,TGTGCCAGCAGCTTAGGTATAGGGGGTGGTCGCGAGCAGTACTTC,CASSLGIGGGREQYF
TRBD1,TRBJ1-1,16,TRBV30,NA,TGTGCCTGGAGGGGAGGGCCGACAGGGGTTTACACTGAAGCTTTCTTT,CAWRGGPTGVYTEAFF
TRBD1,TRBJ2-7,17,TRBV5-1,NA,TGCGCCAGCAGCGAATGGGGGTCGGGACAGGGCGCCTACGAGCAGTACTTC,CASSEWGSGQGAYEQYF
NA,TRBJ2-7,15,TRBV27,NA,TGTGCCAGCAGTTTAATCCCGGGTCTTTCCTACGAGCAGTACTTC,CASSLIPGLSYEQYF
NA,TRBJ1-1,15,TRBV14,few,TGTGCCAGCAGCCAAGTCCGGAGTCGGAACACTGAAGCTTTCTTT,CASSQVRSRNTEAFF
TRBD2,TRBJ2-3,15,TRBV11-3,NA,TGTGCCAGCAGCTTAAGCCTAGCGGGCACAGATACGCAGTATTTT,CASSLSLAGTDTQYF